This TCR beta chain is from a study of blood T cell repertoires in COVID-19. Background on the study: Acute and convalescent COVID-19 samples came from the United States, Italy and Spain. T cells, B-cell-depleted T cells, or PBMCs supplied cDNA or gDNA.

Original handling: Estimates of nucleated cell counts were drawn from the amplification of reference gene primers. Data came from immunoSEQ multiplex PCR; TCRdb stores just in-frame clones and leaves some out. V and J calls plus clone size are reproduced from that table; the DNA served to infer D and trimming. Of tens of thousands of clones listed, 80% to 90% are singletons. Germline V gene data show CDR1 as MNHEY and CDR2 as SMNVEV (reference sequence). This CDR3 comprises 17 residues. V was trimmed by 2 bases and J by 0 bases, leaving 14 bases between them. The clonotype was recovered from a man aged 45-65 years with active COVID-19. The chain links TRBV27 to TRBJ2-1; TRBD2 is a possible D gene (6 bases). Input material: peripheral blood. The CDR3 protein is CASSLQGSGLSYNEQFF. CDR3 nucleotide sequence: TGTGCCAGCAGTTTACAGGGTAGCGGTCTCTCCTACAATGAGCAGTTCTTC.